The 3 T cell receptor beta chains in this list originate from one sample, sequenced in a study of blood T cell repertoires in COVID-19. Method: immunoSEQ multiplex PCR; TCRdb's copy keeps in-frame clones and lacks some. The sample has about 100,000 clones, about 88% seen once. Sequencing was carried out using peripheral blood. The receptor source for this set is a man aged 25-40 years in a cohort sampled during active COVID-19.

The chain is built from TRBV18 and TRBJ2-7, with 10 positions matching TRBD1. The CDR3 is 15 amino acids. Germline CDR1 is KGHSH and CDR2 is LQKENI. J gave up 6 bases and V 3 bases, and 8 bases lay outside the gene matches. As DNA, the CDR3 is TGTGCCAGCTCACCGATTGACAGGGGGCTTGGCGAGCAGTACTTC. This translates into CASSPIDRGLGEQYF.

The chain uses TRBV6-5 and TRBJ2-7, with 7 positions matching TRBD1. The CDR3 length is 13 residues. V was clipped by 5 bases and J by 3 bases; unmatched bases: 4. Germline values: CDR1 MNHEY, CDR2 SVGAGI. CDR3 DNA: TGTGCCAGCAGTAACAGGGGAAACTACGAGCAGTACTTC. Translation: CASSNRGNYEQYF.

The rearrangement uses TRBV19 and TRBJ2-2; 10 nucleotides line up with TRBD1. The germline CDR1 and CDR2 sequences are LNHDA and SQIVND (reference sequence). The CDR3 covers 14 residues. The V and J ends lost 9 bases and 6 bases, in that order; junction bases with no gene match: 7. The CDR3 here is CASSGTGVAGELFF. The CDR3 DNA sequence: TGTGCCAGCTCCGGGACAGGGGTCGCCGGGGAGCTGTTTTTT.